This TCR beta chain was retrieved from a study of T-cell reconstitution after alpha-beta-depleted transplantation in children. Study-level findings and limits: For some patients, TCRbeta diversity was high at day 60 because of recipient T cells and thymic progenitors that survived. T-cell numbers and diversity, one year after transplant, stemmed largely from T cells that were newly produced. Several hundred expanded graft clones reportedly were the source of alpha-beta T cells about two months after transplant.

A few counts support this clonotype. Its antigen remains unknown. It was with unique molecular identifiers that the TCRbeta library was prepared. In TCRdb, the PCR reads were re-called with MiXCR into one record per CDR3 protein. The sample holds 700,000 to 950,000 distinct CDR3 sequences; roughly 15% are singletons and the top ten take about 4.6%. CDR3 length: 12 amino acids. Unmatched junction bases numbered 1, after V lost 6 bases and J lost 4 bases. CDR1 SNHLY and CDR2 FYNNEI come from the germline V gene. The chain couples TRBV2 to TRBJ2-5, with TRBD2 matching 8 bases. The source of this sequence is a male patient younger than 18 who had a stem cell transplant for acute lymphoblastic leukemia, so the T cells may come from the graft donor. Sequencing was performed on PBMCs, mostly from graft donor cells, taken 360 days after TCRalphabeta/CD19-depleted stem cell transplant. DNA for the CDR3: TGTGCCAGCAGGCTAGCGGGAGAGACCCAGTACTTC. Its protein is CASRLAGETQYF.